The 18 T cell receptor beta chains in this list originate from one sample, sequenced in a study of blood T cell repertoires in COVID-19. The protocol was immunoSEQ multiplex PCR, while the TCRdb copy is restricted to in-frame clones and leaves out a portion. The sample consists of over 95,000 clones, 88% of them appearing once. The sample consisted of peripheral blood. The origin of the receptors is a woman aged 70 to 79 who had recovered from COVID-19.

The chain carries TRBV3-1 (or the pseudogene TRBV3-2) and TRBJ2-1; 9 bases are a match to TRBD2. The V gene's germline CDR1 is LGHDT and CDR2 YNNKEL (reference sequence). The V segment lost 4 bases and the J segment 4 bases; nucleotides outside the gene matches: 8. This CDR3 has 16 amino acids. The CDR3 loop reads CASSLIVSGRYNEQFF. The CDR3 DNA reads TGTGCCAGCAGCCTAATTGTAAGCGGGAGGTACAATGAGCAGTTCTTC.

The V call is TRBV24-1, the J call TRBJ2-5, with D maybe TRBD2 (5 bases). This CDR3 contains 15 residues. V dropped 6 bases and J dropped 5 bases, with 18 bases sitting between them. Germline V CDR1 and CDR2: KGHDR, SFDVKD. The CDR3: CATSKPRDDYETQYF. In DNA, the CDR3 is TGTGCCACCAGTAAACCACGGGATGACTACGAGACCCAGTACTTC.

In DNA, the CDR3 is TGTGCCAGCAGTGATATCGGGACAGGAGTTCGCTATGGCTACACCTTC. This encodes CASSDIGTGVRYGYTF. This chain links TRBV6-1 with TRBJ1-2, with 8 bases fitting TRBD1. The CDR3 length is 16 residues. J lost 4 bases, V lost 3 bases, and 10 bases had no gene match. CDR1 MNHNS and CDR2 SASEGT come from the germline V gene.

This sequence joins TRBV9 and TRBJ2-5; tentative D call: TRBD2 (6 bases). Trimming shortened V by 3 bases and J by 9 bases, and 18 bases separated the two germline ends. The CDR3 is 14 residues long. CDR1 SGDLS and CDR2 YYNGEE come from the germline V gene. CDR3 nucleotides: TGTGCCAGCAGCGAGGGACTCGCGCTATCGGCCCAGTACTTC. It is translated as CASSEGLALSAQYF.

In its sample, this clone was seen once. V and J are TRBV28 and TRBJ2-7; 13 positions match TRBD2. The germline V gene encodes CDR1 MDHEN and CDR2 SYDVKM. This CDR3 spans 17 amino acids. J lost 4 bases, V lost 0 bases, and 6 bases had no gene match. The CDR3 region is CASSLWTSGRSRYEQYF. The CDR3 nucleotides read TGTGCCAGCAGTTTATGGACTAGCGGGAGGTCGAGGTACGAGCAGTACTTC.

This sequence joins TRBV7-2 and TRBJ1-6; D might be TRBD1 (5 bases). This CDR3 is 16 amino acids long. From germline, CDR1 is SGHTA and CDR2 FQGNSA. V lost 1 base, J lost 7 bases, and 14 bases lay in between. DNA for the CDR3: TGTGCCAGCAGCTTAGTGGGGGGGTCTCTGAATTCACCCCTCCACTTT. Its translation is CASSLVGGSLNSPLHF. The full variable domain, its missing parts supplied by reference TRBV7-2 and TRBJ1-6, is GAGVSQSPSNKVTEKGKDVELRCDPISGHTALYWYRQSLGQGLEFLIYFQGNSAPDKSGLPSDRFSAERTGGSVSTLTIQRTQQEDSAVYLCASSLVGGSLNSPLHFGNGTRLTVT.

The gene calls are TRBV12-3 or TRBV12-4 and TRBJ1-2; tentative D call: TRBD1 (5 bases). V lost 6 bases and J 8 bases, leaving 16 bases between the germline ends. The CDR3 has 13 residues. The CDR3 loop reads CASRGQALWGYTF. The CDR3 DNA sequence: TGTGCCAGCAGGGGGCAGGCCCTCTGGGGCTACACCTTC.

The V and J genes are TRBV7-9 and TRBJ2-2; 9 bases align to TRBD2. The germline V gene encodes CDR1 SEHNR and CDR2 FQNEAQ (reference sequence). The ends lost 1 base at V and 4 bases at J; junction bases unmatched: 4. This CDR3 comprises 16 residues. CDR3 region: CASSLGLAGSTGELFF. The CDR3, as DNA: TGTGCCAGCAGCTTAGGGCTAGCGGGGAGCACCGGGGAGCTGTTTTTT. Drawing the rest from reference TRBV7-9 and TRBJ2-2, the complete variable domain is DTGVSQNPRHKITKRGQNVTFRCDPISEHNRLYWYRQTLGQGPEFLTYFQNEAQLEKSRLLSDRFSAERPKGSFSTLEIQRTEQGDSAMYLCASSLGLAGSTGELFFGEGSRLTVL.

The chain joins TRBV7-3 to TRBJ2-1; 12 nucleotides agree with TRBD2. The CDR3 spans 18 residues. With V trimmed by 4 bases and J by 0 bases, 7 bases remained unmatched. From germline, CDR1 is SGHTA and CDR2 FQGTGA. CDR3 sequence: CASSSPSGGASSYNEQFF. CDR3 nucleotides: TGTGCCAGCAGCTCTCCTAGCGGGGGGGCTAGCTCCTACAATGAGCAGTTCTTC.

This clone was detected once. Written as DNA, the CDR3 is TGTGCCAGCGGTAGTGCGACTAGCACTTACAATGAGCAGTTCTTC. Protein: CASGSATSTYNEQFF. The chain links TRBV7-3 to TRBJ2-1; TRBD2 matches at 7 bases. The trim removed 8 bases at V and 4 bases at J, leaving 11 bases unmatched. Germline lookup yields CDR1 SGHTA and CDR2 FQGTGA. The CDR3 is made up of 15 amino acids.

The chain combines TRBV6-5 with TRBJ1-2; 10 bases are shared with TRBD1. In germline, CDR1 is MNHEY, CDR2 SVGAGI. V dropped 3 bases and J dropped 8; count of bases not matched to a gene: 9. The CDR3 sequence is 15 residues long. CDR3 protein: CASSYRDRGVDGYTF. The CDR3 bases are TGTGCCAGCAGTTATCGGGACAGGGGAGTAGACGGCTACACCTTC.

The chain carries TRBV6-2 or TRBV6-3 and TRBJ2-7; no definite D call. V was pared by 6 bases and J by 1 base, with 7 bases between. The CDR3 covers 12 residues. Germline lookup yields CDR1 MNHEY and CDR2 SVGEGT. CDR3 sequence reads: CASSLLSYEQYF. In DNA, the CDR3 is TGTGCCAGCAGCCTACTTTCCTACGAGCAGTACTTC.

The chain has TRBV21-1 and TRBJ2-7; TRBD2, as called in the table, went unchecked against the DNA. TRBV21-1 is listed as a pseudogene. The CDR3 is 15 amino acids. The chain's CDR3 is CASSSGTSAIYEQYF. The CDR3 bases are TGTGCCAGCAGTTCCGGGACTAGCGCCATATACGAGCAGTACTTC.

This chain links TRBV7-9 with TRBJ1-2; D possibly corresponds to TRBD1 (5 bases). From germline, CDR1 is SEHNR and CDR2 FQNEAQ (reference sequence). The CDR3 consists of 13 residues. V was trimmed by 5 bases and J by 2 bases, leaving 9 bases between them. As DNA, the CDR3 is TGTGCCAGCAGCGCCGACAGCAACTATGGCTACACCTTC. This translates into CASSADSNYGYTF.

CDR3 sequence: CASSQDSGFGGHEQYF. The CDR3 nucleotides read TGCGCCAGCAGCCAAGATAGCGGGTTCGGGGGCCACGAGCAGTACTTC. The rearrangement uses TRBV4-3 and TRBJ2-7, with a tentative D call TRBD2 (7 bases). This CDR3 is 16 amino acids long. Germline V CDR1 and CDR2: LGHNA, YSLEER. V lost 0 bases and J lost 5, with 17 bases in between.

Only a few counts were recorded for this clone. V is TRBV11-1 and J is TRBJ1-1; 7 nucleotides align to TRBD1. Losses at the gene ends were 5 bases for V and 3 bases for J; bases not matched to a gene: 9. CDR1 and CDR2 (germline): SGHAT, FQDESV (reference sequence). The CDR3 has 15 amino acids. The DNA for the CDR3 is TGTGCCAGCAGCCGCGACAGGGTTGGGGACACTGAAGCTTTCTTT. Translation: CASSRDRVGDTEAFF.

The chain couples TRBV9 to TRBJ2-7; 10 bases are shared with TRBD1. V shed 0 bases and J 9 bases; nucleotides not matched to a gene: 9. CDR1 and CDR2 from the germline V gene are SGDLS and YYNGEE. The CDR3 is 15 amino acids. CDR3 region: CASSVGGTGVSRQYF. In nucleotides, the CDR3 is TGTGCCAGCAGCGTAGGAGGGACAGGGGTATCTAGGCAGTACTTC.

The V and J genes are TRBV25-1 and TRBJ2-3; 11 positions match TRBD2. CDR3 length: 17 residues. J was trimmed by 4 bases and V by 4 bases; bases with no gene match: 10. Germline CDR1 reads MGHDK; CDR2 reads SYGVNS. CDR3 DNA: TGTGCCAGCAGTGCCCTCTTAGCGGGGGGGCGGTCAGATACGCAGTATTTT. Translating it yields CASSALLAGGRSDTQYF.